This TCR beta chain derives from a study of blood T cell repertoires in COVID-19. The protocol was immunoSEQ multiplex PCR, while the TCRdb copy is restricted to in-frame clones and leaves out a portion. The sample has 170,000 or so clones, around 87% seen once. The V end lost 6 bases, the J end lost 0 bases, and 14 bases lay between the germline ends. Germline CDR1 is MNHEY and CDR2 is SVGEGT. This CDR3 contains 15 residues. This sequence originates from a man in his forties or fifties with active or convalescent COVID-19. This chain connects TRBV6-2 or TRBV6-3 to TRBJ1-2, with D unresolved. Sequencing input: peripheral blood. CDR3 sequence (DNA): TGTGCCAGCAGCCGTCCGTGGGAGGCTAACTATGGCTACACCTTC. This codes for CASSRPWEANYGYTF.